This T cell receptor (beta chain) stems from a study of T cells in women clearing cervical HPV infection. Study-wide findings and caveats: Richness plus V gene abundances separated cases from controls with AUC roughly 0.85.

Using immunoSEQ multiplex PCR, the repertoire was profiled, and TCRdb retains in-frame clones only, with some absent. The sample has about 40,000 clones. As concerns this clone: As yet, its antigen is unknown. With the read ending 3 residues before the CDR3 end, the germline J gene is used to fill in that end.

This CDR3 comprises 13 residues. The germline V gene encodes CDR1 MNHEY and CDR2 SMNVEV (reference sequence). Trimming pared 2 bases from V and 4 bases from J, leaving 6 bases between. The TCR was taken from a woman between 18 and 69 years old with a cervical HPV16 infection that either progressed to CIN3+ or cleared (not recorded which). Sequenced material: blood buffy coat. The chain combines TRBV27 with TRBJ2-1; D gene unclear. Partial CDR3 DNA: TGTGCCAGCAGTTTAACAGATTACAATGAG. This gives the protein CASSLTDYNE. The whole CDR3 region reads CASSLTDYNEQFF.